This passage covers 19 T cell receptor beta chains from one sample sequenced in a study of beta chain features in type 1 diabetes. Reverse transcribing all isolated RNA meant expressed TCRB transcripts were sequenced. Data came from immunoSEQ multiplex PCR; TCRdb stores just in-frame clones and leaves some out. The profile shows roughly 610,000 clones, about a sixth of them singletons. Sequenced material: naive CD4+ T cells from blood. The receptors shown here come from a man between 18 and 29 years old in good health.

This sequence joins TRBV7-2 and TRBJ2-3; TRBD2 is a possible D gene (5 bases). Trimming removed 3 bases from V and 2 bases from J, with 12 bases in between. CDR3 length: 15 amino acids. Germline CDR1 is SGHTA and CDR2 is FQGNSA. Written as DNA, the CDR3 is TGTGCCAGCAGCTTTCGAGGGTCCAACACAGATACGCAGTATTTT. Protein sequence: CASSFRGSNTDTQYF.

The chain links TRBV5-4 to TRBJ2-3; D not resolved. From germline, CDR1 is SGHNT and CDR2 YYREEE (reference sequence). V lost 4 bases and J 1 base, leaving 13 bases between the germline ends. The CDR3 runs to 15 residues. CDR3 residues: CASSRSTPGTDTQYF. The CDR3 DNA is TGTGCCAGCAGCCGTTCGACTCCAGGCACAGATACGCAGTATTTT.

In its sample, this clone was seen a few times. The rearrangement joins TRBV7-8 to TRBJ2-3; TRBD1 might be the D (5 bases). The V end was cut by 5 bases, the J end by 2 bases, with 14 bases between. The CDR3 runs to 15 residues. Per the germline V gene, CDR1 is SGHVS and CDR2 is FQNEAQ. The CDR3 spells CASSPPGFNTDTQYF. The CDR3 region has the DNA TGTGCCAGCAGCCCCCCAGGGTTTAACACAGATACGCAGTATTTT. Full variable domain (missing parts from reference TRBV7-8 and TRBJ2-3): GAGVSQSPRYKVAKRGQDVALRCDPISGHVSLFWYQQALGQGPEFLTYFQNEAQLDKSGLPSDRFFAERPEGSVSTLKIQRTQQEDSAVYLCASSPPGFNTDTQYFGPGTRLTVL.

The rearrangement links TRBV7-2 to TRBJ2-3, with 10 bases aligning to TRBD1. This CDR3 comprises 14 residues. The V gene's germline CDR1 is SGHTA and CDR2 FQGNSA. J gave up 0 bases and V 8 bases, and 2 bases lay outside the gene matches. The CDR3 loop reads CASDRGLSTDTQYF. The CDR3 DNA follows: TGTGCCAGCGACAGGGGGCTAAGCACAGATACGCAGTATTTT.

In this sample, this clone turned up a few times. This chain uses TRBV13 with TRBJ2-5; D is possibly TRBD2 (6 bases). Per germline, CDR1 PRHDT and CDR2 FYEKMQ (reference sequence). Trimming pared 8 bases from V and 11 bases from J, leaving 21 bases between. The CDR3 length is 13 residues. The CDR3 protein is CASRPWGPGEQYF. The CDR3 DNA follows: TGTGCCAGCCGCCCGTGGGGTCCGGGGGAGCAGTACTTC.

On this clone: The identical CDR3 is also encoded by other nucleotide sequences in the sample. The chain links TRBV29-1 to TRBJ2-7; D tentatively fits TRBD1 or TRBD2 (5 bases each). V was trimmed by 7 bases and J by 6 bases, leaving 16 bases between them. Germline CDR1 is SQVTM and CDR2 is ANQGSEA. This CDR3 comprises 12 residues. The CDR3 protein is CSARQGAGEQYF. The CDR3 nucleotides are TGCAGCGCCCGACAAGGGGCGGGCGAGCAGTACTTC.

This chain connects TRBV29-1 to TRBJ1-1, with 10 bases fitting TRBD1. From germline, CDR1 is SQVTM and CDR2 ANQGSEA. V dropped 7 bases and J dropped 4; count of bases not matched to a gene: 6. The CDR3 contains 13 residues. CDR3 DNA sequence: TGCAGCGCCTGGGACAGGGGTTCCACTGAAGCTTTCTTT. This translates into CSAWDRGSTEAFF.

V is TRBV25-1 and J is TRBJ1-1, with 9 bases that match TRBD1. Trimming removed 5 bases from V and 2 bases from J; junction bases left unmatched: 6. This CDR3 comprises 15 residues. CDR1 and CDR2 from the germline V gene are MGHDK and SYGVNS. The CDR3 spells CASSPRTGVNTEAFF. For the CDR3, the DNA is TGTGCCAGCAGTCCTAGGACAGGGGTAAACACTGAAGCTTTCTTT. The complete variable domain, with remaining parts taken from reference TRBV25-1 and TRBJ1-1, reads EADIYQTPRYLVIGTGKKITLECSQTMGHDKMYWYQQDPGMELHLIHYSYGVNSTEKGDLSSESTVSRIRTEHFPLTLESARPSHTSQYLCASSPRTGVNTEAFFGQGTRLTVV.

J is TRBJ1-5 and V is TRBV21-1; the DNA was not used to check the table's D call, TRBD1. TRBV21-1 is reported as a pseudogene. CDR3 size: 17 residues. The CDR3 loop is CASSKDEVQGSGQPQHF. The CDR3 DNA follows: TGTGCCAGCAGCAAAGATGAGGTGCAGGGGAGCGGTCAGCCCCAGCATTTT.

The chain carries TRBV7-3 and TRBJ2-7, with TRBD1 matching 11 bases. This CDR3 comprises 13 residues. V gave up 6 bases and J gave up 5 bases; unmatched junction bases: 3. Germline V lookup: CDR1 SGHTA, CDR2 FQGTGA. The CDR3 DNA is TGTGCCAGCAGTGGACAGGGGGCCGACGAGCAGTACTTC. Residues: CASSGQGADEQYF.

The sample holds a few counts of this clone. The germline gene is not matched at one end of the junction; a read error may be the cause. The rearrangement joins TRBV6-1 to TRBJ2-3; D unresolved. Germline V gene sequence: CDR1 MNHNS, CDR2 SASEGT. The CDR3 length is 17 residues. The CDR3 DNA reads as TGTGCCAGTAGTGGTGGAGCGACCAACCAAAACACTGATACGCAGTATTTT. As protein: CASSGGATNQNTDTQYF.

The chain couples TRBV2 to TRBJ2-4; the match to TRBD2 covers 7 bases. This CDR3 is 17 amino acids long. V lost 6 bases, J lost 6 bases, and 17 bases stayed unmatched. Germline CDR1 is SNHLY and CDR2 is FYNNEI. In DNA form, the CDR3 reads TGTGCCAGCAGCTTAGAATCCTTGAGCGGGATTGGAAACATTCAGTACTTC. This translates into CASSLESLSGIGNIQYF.

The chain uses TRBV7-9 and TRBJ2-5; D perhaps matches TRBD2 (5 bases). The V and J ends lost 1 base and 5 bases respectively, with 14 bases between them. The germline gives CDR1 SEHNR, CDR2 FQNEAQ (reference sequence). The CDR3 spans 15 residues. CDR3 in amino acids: CASSLGSDRGETQYF. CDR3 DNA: TGTGCCAGCAGCTTAGGGTCAGATAGAGGGGAGACCCAGTACTTC.

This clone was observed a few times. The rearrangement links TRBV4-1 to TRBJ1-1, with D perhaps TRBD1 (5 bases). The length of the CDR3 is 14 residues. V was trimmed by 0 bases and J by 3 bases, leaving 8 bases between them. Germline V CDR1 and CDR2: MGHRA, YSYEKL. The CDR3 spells CASSQDPGHTEAFF. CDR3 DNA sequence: TGCGCCAGCAGCCAAGATCCGGGGCACACTGAAGCTTTCTTT.

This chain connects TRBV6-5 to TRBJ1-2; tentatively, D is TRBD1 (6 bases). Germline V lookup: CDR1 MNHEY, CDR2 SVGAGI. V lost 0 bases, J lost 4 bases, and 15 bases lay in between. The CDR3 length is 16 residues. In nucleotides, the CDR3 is TGTGCCAGCAGTTACTCCCCTTCGGACAGAGGCTATGGCTACACCTTC. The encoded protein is CASSYSPSDRGYGYTF.

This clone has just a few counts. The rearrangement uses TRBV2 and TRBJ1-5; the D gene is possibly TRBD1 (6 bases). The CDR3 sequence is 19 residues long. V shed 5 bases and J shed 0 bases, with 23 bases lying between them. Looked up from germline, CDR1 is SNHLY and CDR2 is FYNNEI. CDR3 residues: CASSLRTVRSKYSNQPQHF. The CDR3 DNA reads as TGTGCCAGCAGTCTTCGGACAGTCCGATCCAAATATAGCAATCAGCCCCAGCATTTT.

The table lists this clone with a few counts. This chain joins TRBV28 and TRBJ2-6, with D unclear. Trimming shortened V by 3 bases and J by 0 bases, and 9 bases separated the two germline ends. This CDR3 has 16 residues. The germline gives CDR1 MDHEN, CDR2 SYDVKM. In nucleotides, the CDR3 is TGTGCCAGCAGTTTCGGCATCCGCTCTGGGGCCAACGTCCTGACTTTC. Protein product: CASSFGIRSGANVLTF. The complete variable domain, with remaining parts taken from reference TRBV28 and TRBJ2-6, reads DVKVTQSSRYLVKRTGEKVFLECVQDMDHENMFWYRQDPGLGLRLIYFSYDVKMKEKGDIPEGYSVSREKKERFSLILESASTNQTSMYLCASSFGIRSGANVLTFGAGSRLTVL.

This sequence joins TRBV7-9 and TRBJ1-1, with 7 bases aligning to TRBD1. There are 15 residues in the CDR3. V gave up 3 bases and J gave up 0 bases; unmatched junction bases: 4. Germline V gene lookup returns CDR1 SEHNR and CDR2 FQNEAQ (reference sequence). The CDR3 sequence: CASSFLQGMNTEAFF. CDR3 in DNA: TGTGCCAGCAGCTTCCTACAGGGGATGAACACTGAAGCTTTCTTT. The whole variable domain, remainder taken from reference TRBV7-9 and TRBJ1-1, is DTGVSQNPRHKITKRGQNVTFRCDPISEHNRLYWYRQTLGQGPEFLTYFQNEAQLEKSRLLSDRFSAERPKGSFSTLEIQRTEQGDSAMYLCASSFLQGMNTEAFFGQGTRLTVV.

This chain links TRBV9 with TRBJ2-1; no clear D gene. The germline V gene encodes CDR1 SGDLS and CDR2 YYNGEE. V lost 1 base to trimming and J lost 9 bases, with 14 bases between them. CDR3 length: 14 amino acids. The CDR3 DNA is TGTGCCAGCAGCGTACAGACTCCGAGCATTGAGCAGTTCTTC. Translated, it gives CASSVQTPSIEQFF.